One and the same sample provided the 30 T cell receptor beta chains below, sequenced in a study of blood T cell repertoires in COVID-19. The data were produced by immunoSEQ multiplex PCR, yet TCRdb's version contains in-frame clones alone and is incomplete. The data show about 150,000 clones, more than 65% seen once. The sequenced material came from peripheral blood. The receptors here all came from a man in his sixties with acute or convalescent COVID-19.

V is TRBV11-2 and J is TRBJ2-3, with 7 bases lining up with TRBD2. The germline gives CDR1 SGHAT, CDR2 FQNNGV. The CDR3 length is 13 residues. The V gene end was trimmed by 5 bases and the J gene end by 2 bases; junction bases not matched to a gene: 1. CDR3 nucleotides: TGTGCCAGCAGCCGGGACTACACAGATACGCAGTATTTT. It translates to CASSRDYTDTQYF.

This chain connects TRBV21-1 to TRBJ1-5; no check of the table's D call, TRBD1, against the DNA was made. TRBV21-1 is listed as a pseudogene. This CDR3 is built from 15 residues. For the CDR3, the DNA is TGTGCCAGCAGCAACCGGGACAGGGTCAATCAGCCCCAGCATTTT. Protein product: CASSNRDRVNQPQHF.

The rearrangement joins TRBV28 to TRBJ2-6, with a weak D call TRBD2 (6 bases). Trimming stripped 6 bases from V and 0 bases from J, with 18 bases between. Germline V gene data show CDR1 as MDHEN and CDR2 as SYDVKM. The CDR3 has 18 residues. CDR3 nucleotide sequence: TGTGCCAGCAGCCGACCGGAGGGGTTTAACTCTGGGGCCAACGTCCTGACTTTC. Protein sequence: CASSRPEGFNSGANVLTF. Combining the CDR3 with reference TRBV28 and TRBJ2-6 gives the whole variable domain DVKVTQSSRYLVKRTGEKVFLECVQDMDHENMFWYRQDPGLGLRLIYFSYDVKMKEKGDIPEGYSVSREKKERFSLILESASTNQTSMYLCASSRPEGFNSGANVLTFGAGSRLTVL.

J is TRBJ2-1 and V is TRBV28; 9 positions match TRBD1. The CDR3 has 15 amino acids. The germline V gene encodes CDR1 MDHEN and CDR2 SYDVKM. V shed 7 bases and J 3 bases; nucleotides not matched to a gene: 7. The CDR3 sequence is CASTPGDRVYNEQFF. CDR3 in DNA: TGTGCCAGCACCCCGGGGGACAGGGTCTACAATGAGCAGTTCTTC.

The chain links TRBV30 to TRBJ2-5; 11 positions agree with TRBD2. The CDR3 length is 13 residues. CDR1 and CDR2 from the germline V gene are GTSNPN and SVGIG (reference sequence). J lost 4 bases, V lost 5 bases, and 3 bases had no gene match. The CDR3 here is CAWGGTSGETQYF. Written as DNA, the CDR3 is TGTGCCTGGGGTGGGACTAGCGGAGAGACCCAGTACTTC.

This clone was recorded once. V usage is TRBV27 and J usage is TRBJ2-7, with D possibly matching TRBD1 (7 bases). Germline-derived CDR1 and CDR2 are MNHEY and SMNVEV (reference sequence). The CDR3 is made up of 15 amino acids. V lost 6 bases and J lost 0, with 15 bases in between. This chain's CDR3 is CASRLAGTDSYEQYF. The CDR3 bases are TGTGCCAGCAGACTAGCCGGGACAGACTCCTACGAGCAGTACTTC.

This rearrangement joins TRBV12-5 to TRBJ1-5; 7 nucleotides line up with TRBD1. V shed 2 bases, J shed 6 bases, and the junction held 7 bases outside the gene matches. This CDR3 is 15 amino acids long. CDR1 is LGHNT, CDR2 FRNRAP, per germline. CDR3: CASGLQGGATQPQHF. CDR3 nucleotide sequence: TGTGCTAGTGGTTTGCAGGGGGGTGCGACTCAGCCCCAGCATTTT.

This clone is a singleton in its sample. The chain has TRBV10-3 and TRBJ2-7; maybe TRBD1 (6 bases). This CDR3 comprises 14 residues. CDR1 is ENHRY and CDR2 is SYGVKD in the germline V gene. V lost 5 bases, J lost 0 bases, and 11 bases lay in between. CDR3 bases: TGTGCCATCAGTTTGGACAGATTCTCCTACGAGCAGTACTTC. It yields the protein CAISLDRFSYEQYF.

The sample holds many counts of this clone. In the same sample, other DNA sequences code for this CDR3. V usage is TRBV25-1 and J usage is TRBJ2-7; 8 positions agree with TRBD2. The CDR3 consists of 15 residues. After removal of 1 base from V and 4 bases from J, the junction contained 6 bases not matched to a gene. CDR1 is MGHDK, CDR2 SYGVNS, per germline. This chain's CDR3 is CASSELNSGTYEQYF. The CDR3 bases are TGTGCCAGCAGTGAATTGAATAGCGGGACGTACGAGCAGTACTTC.

This clone was picked up one time. This chain joins TRBV21-1 and TRBJ2-7; TRBD1, the D gene given by the table, was not confirmed from the DNA. TRBV21-1 is listed as a pseudogene. The CDR3 is made up of 19 amino acids. The CDR3 reads CASSKEWLGTEGANYEQYF. CDR3 nucleotides: TGTGCCAGCAGCAAAGAATGGTTAGGGACAGAAGGGGCGAACTACGAGCAGTACTTC.

Regarding this clone: This CDR3 is also generated by other DNA sequences in the sample. The rearrangement links TRBV30 to TRBJ1-5, with D perhaps matching TRBD1 (5 bases). This CDR3 is built from 13 residues. V lost 0 bases to trimming and J lost 2 bases, with 5 bases between them. CDR1 and CDR2 from the germline V gene are GTSNPN and SVGIG (reference sequence). The CDR3 spells CAWSVQGNQPQHF. DNA for the CDR3: TGTGCCTGGAGTGTACAGGGCAATCAGCCCCAGCATTTT.

This rearrangement joins TRBV18 to TRBJ2-7; TRBD2 is a possible D gene (5 bases). The V gene lost 3 bases and the J gene lost 2 bases, with 11 bases spanning the gap. The CDR3 has 14 residues. Germline V gives CDR1 KGHSH, CDR2 LQKENI. The CDR3 sequence is CASSPASGTYEQYF. The CDR3 nucleotides read TGTGCCAGCTCACCTGCCAGCGGTACCTACGAGCAGTACTTC.

This clone was seen a handful of times. The chain links TRBV10-3 to TRBJ1-2; the match to TRBD1 covers 8 bases. The CDR3 runs 14 residues. The V and J ends lost 2 bases and 4 bases, in that order; junction bases with no gene match: 3. CDR1 is ENHRY, CDR2 SYGVKD, per germline. The DNA of the CDR3 is TGTGCCATCAGTGAGGGGACAGGAGCCTATGGCTACACCTTC. Translated, it gives CAISEGTGAYGYTF.

This rearrangement joins TRBV6-6 to TRBJ1-1; D is perhaps TRBD1 (6 bases). Germline CDR1 and CDR2: MNHNY and SVGAGI (reference sequence). CDR3 size: 14 residues. The V and J ends lost 0 bases and 10 bases respectively, with 15 bases between them. CDR3 in DNA: TGTGCCAGCAGTTACTCGGGGGCAAGGCTAGGAGCTTTCTTT. Protein product: CASSYSGARLGAFF.

The genes are TRBV5-4 and TRBJ1-2, with D hard to call. Per the germline V gene, CDR1 is SGHNT and CDR2 is YYREEE (reference sequence). The length of the CDR3 is 13 residues. V lost 2 bases, J lost 4 bases, and 9 bases lay in between. DNA for the CDR3: TGTGCCAGCAGCTTCACACGGAGCTATGGCTACACCTTC. Translation gives CASSFTRSYGYTF. The variable domain in full, completed from reference TRBV5-4 and TRBJ1-2, reads ETGVTQSPTHLIKTRGQQVTLRCSSQSGHNTVSWYQQALGQGPQFIFQYYREEENGRGNFPPRFSGLQFPNYSSELNVNALELDDSALYLCASSFTRSYGYTFGSGTRLTVV.

V and J are TRBV5-4 and TRBJ2-2; D remains unclear. With 0 bases removed from V and 8 bases from J, the gap between germline ends came to 11 bases. Germline assignment: CDR1 SGHNT and CDR2 YYREEE (reference sequence). CDR3 size: 14 residues. CDR3 nucleotide sequence: TGTGCCAGCAGCTTGGAGACTCCCACGGGGGAGCTGTTTTTT. Translating it yields CASSLETPTGELFF.

The CDR3 spells CASSGQGGNQPQHF. The CDR3 DNA follows: TGTGCCAGTAGTGGGCAGGGCGGCAATCAGCCCCAGCATTTT. The chain joins TRBV19 to TRBJ1-5; tentative D call: TRBD1 (5 bases). CDR3 size: 14 residues. V was shortened by 5 bases and J by 2 bases, with 10 bases between the two germline ends. CDR1 is LNHDA and CDR2 is SQIVND in the germline V gene (reference sequence).

This clone appeared a single time. The genes are TRBV3-1 (or the pseudogene TRBV3-2) and TRBJ2-2; D possibly corresponds to TRBD1 (6 bases). The CDR3 spans 16 residues. V shed 0 bases and J shed 4 bases, with 12 bases lying between them. CDR1 and CDR2 from the germline V gene are LGHDT and YNNKEL (reference sequence). The CDR3 region is CASSQDNLGGTGELFF. In DNA, the CDR3 is TGTGCCAGCAGCCAAGATAATCTAGGGGGCACCGGGGAGCTGTTTTTT.

The chain carries TRBV29-1 and TRBJ1-6; D uncertain. CDR1 is SQVTM, CDR2 ANQGSEA, per germline. V lost 8 bases, J lost 0 bases, and 11 bases lay in between. There are 14 residues in the CDR3. Here the CDR3 DNA reads TGCAGCACCCGGGGAAGCTCCTATAATTCACCCCTCCACTTT. Its protein product is CSTRGSSYNSPLHF.

V and J are TRBV29-1 and TRBJ1-1, with D possibly being TRBD1 (6 bases). Per germline, CDR1 SQVTM and CDR2 ANQGSEA. The V and J ends lost 5 bases and 2 bases respectively, with 12 bases between them. The CDR3 length is 13 residues. The CDR3 loop reads CSVIGQINTEAFF. DNA of the CDR3: TGCAGCGTTATCGGACAGATAAACACTGAAGCTTTCTTT.

This clone has only one observation. The genes are TRBV18 and TRBJ2-3; no clear D gene. V was trimmed by 0 bases and J by 5 bases, leaving 9 bases between them. The V gene's germline CDR1 is KGHSH and CDR2 LQKENI. The CDR3 runs 14 residues. CDR3 protein: CASSPPSPLDTQYF. For the CDR3, the DNA is TGTGCCAGCTCACCACCGTCCCCCCTAGATACGCAGTATTTT.

This clone was detected once. This chain links TRBV4-2 with TRBJ2-3; D gene uncertain. This CDR3 is built from 15 residues. In germline, CDR1 is LGHNA, CDR2 YNFKEQ. V was clipped by 0 bases and J by 1 base, with 8 bases between them. CDR3 sequence reads: CASSQDLSGTDTQYF. Here the CDR3 DNA reads TGTGCCAGCAGCCAAGATCTGAGTGGCACAGATACGCAGTATTTT.

This clone was detected only once. V gene TRBV2 combines with J gene TRBJ2-5; tentatively, D is TRBD1 (5 bases). Germline V gene sequence: CDR1 SNHLY, CDR2 FYNNEI. The CDR3 is 15 residues long. V was pared by 0 bases and J by 7 bases, with 15 bases between. The CDR3 bases are TGTGCCAGCAGTGAAGCTGGGGCCTTAATGGGGACCCAGTACTTC. As protein: CASSEAGALMGTQYF.

CDR3 residues: CASKDRGLWNSPLHF. CDR3 sequence (DNA): TGTGCCAGCAAGGACAGGGGTCTATGGAATTCACCCCTCCACTTT. The genes are TRBV6-5 and TRBJ1-6; 9 bases match TRBD1. The J segment lost 7 bases and the V segment lost 7 bases, leaving 8 bases of the junction unmatched. The germline V gene encodes CDR1 MNHEY and CDR2 SVGAGI. The CDR3 sequence is 15 residues long.

This rearrangement joins TRBV7-9 to TRBJ2-5, with 8 bases matching TRBD1. The CDR3 totals 15 residues. The V gene end was trimmed by 2 bases and the J gene end by 2 bases; junction bases not matched to a gene: 4. Looked up from germline, CDR1 is SEHNR and CDR2 is FQNEAQ (reference sequence). CDR3 sequence reads: CASSLRQGPQETQYF. In DNA, the CDR3 is TGTGCCAGCAGCTTAAGACAGGGGCCGCAAGAGACCCAGTACTTC.

The rearrangement joins TRBV5-1 to TRBJ2-5; 13 nucleotides match TRBD2. The CDR3 extends over 17 amino acids. Germline CDR1 SGHRS, CDR2 YFSETQ. The V segment lost 5 bases and the J segment 2 bases; nucleotides outside the gene matches: 9. CDR3 loop: CASRPTSGREMQETQYF. The CDR3 nucleotides read TGCGCCAGCAGACCCACTAGCGGGAGGGAAATGCAAGAGACCCAGTACTTC.

This clone was counted a single time. The chain has TRBV27 and TRBJ2-7; tentative D call: TRBD1 (6 bases). The CDR3 extends over 13 amino acids. Between the trimmed V and J ends, which lost 2 bases and 4 bases, there was a span of 9 bases. The germline CDR1 and CDR2 sequences are MNHEY and SMNVEV (reference sequence). CDR3 residues: CASSLQGRYEQYF. The DNA of the CDR3 is TGTGCCAGCAGTTTACAGGGGCGATACGAGCAGTACTTC.

The chain is built from TRBV16 and TRBJ2-1; 7 bases are shared with TRBD2. V dropped 0 bases and J dropped 3; count of bases not matched to a gene: 8. The CDR3 extends over 17 amino acids. Germline V gene lookup returns CDR1 KGHSY and CDR2 FQNENV. As DNA, the CDR3 is TGTGCCAGCAGCCAATCGTCTAGCGGAGGGGACTACAATGAGCAGTTCTTC. Translation gives CASSQSSSGGDYNEQFF. Full variable domain (rest looked up from reference TRBV16 and TRBJ2-1): GEEVAQTPKHLVRGEGQKAKLYCAPIKGHSYVFWYQQVLKNEFKFLISFQNENVFDETGMPKERFSAKCLPNSPCSLEIQATKLEDSAVYFCASSQSSSGGDYNEQFFGPGTRLTVL.

In its sample, this clone was seen once. The V gene is TRBV7-8, the J gene TRBJ2-3; 8 nucleotides match TRBD2. Per the germline V gene, CDR1 is SGHVS and CDR2 is FQNEAQ. This CDR3 contains 14 residues. Germline trimming cut 5 bases from V and 6 bases from J; bases unmatched to any gene: 7. In DNA form, the CDR3 reads TGTGCCAGCAGCCGGACTAGCAATGTGGATACGCAGTATTTT. This codes for CASSRTSNVDTQYF.

The chain employs TRBV7-6 and TRBJ1-1; D uncertain. The CDR3 totals 16 residues. Germline assignment: CDR1 SGHVS and CDR2 FNYEAQ. V was shortened by 4 bases and J by 6 bases, with 21 bases between the two germline ends. This chain's CDR3 is CASSYSGRFDGPEAFF. Here the CDR3 DNA reads TGTGCCAGCAGCTACTCTGGGAGATTTGACGGCCCTGAAGCTTTCTTT. The variable domain in full, with the rest retrieved from reference TRBV7-6 and TRBJ1-1, is GAGVSQSPRYKVTKRGQDVALRCDPISGHVSLYWYRQALGQGPEFLTYFNYEAQQDKSGLPNDRFSAERPEGSISTLTIQRTEQRDSAMYRCASSYSGRFDGPEAFFGQGTRLTVV.